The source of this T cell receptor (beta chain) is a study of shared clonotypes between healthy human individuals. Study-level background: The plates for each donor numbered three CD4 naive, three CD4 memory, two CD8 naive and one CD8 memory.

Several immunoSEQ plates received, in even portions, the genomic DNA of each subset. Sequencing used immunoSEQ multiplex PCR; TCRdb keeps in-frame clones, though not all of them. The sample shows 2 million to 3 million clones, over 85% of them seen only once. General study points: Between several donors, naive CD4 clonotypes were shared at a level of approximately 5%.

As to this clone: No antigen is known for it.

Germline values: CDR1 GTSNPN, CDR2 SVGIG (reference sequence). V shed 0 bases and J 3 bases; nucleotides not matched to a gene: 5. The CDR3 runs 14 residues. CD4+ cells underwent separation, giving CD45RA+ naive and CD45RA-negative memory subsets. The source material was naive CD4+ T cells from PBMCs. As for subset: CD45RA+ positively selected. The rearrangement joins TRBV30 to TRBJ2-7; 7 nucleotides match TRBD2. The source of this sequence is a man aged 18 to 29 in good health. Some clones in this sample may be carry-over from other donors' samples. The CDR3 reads CAWSVKAGLYEQYF. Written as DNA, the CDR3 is TGTGCCTGGAGTGTCAAAGCGGGACTCTACGAGCAGTACTTC.